The 20 T cell receptor beta chains reported below all come from one sample, sequenced in a study of CD8 T cells in ankylosing spondylitis. Points from the study as a whole: One TCR beta motif, made up of roughly eight highly homologous variants, appeared characteristic of ankylosing spondylitis blood.

TCRdb reanalysed the 5' RACE reads using MiXCR and keeps one entry per CDR3 protein. The table shows over 600,000 distinct CDR3 sequences, with about 20% occurring only once. The antigens of these receptors remain unknown. The sequenced sample was blood, either unsorted or a sorted T cell fraction (not recorded which). These receptor sequences come from a male donor with ankylosing spondylitis.

The genes are TRBV7-2 and TRBJ1-4, with 8 bases identical to TRBD1. Germline V gives CDR1 SGHTA, CDR2 FQGNSA. Losses at the gene ends were 1 base for V and 8 bases for J; bases not matched to a gene: 9. CDR3 size: 16 residues. The CDR3 protein is CASSLVAGGRREKLFF. The CDR3 DNA sequence: TGTGCCAGCAGCTTAGTGGCAGGGGGCAGACGAGAAAAACTGTTTTTT.

V gene TRBV20-1 combines with J gene TRBJ2-3; D unresolved. Germline loops: CDR1 DFQATT, CDR2 SNEGSKA (reference sequence). This CDR3 comprises 11 residues. V shed 5 bases and J shed 8 bases, with 11 bases lying between them. The CDR3 loop reads CSALYGVTQYF. CDR3 sequence (DNA): TGCAGTGCTCTATATGGGGTTACGCAGTATTTT.

This clonotype occurred once. This chain connects TRBV7-9 to TRBJ2-7, with D possibly TRBD2 on 5 matching bases. The germline CDR1 and CDR2 sequences are SEHNR and FQNEAQ (reference sequence). V was shortened by 5 bases and J by 5 bases, with 10 bases between the two germline ends. The CDR3 is 12 residues long. The CDR3 nucleotides are TGTGCCAGCAGCCCGGGGATCAACGAGCAGTACTTC. Translating gives CASSPGINEQYF.

This clonotype was observed a few times. This chain links TRBV6-1 with TRBJ1-1; D remains ambiguous. V was cut by 9 bases and J by 2 bases, with 10 bases left in between. Germline CDR1 reads MNHNS; CDR2 reads SASEGT. This CDR3 region has 12 residues. CDR3 sequence: CARVDLNTEAFF. CDR3 sequence (DNA): TGTGCCAGGGTCGACCTAAACACTGAAGCTTTCTTT.

J is TRBJ2-7 and V is TRBV2; 8 nucleotides line up with TRBD1. V dropped 4 bases and J dropped 5; count of bases not matched to a gene: 19. CDR1 SNHLY and CDR2 FYNNEI come from the germline V gene. The length of the CDR3 is 18 residues. The CDR3 bases are TGTGCCAGCAGTGGGCCCATTGGGGACAGGCAGCAACTCCACGAGCAGTACTTC. Translated: CASSGPIGDRQQLHEQYF.

The sample holds a few counts of this clonotype. The chain joins TRBV4-1 to TRBJ1-2, with 8 bases aligning to TRBD1. The germline V gene has CDR1 MGHRA and CDR2 YSYEKL. The CDR3 is 16 amino acids. V dropped 0 bases and J dropped 4; count of bases not matched to a gene: 7. The CDR3 reads CASSQDSSGGPYGYTF. CDR3 DNA: TGCGCCAGCAGCCAAGATTCGTCAGGGGGCCCCTATGGCTACACCTTC.

CDR3 DNA sequence: TGTGCCAGCAGCCCAAGGACAGGGGCGATCACCGGGGAGCTGTTTTTT. Its translation is CASSPRTGAITGELFF. The J gene is TRBJ2-2, the V gene TRBV5-6, with 9 bases identical to TRBD1. This CDR3 comprises 16 residues. V was pared by 4 bases and J by 4 bases, with 8 bases of the junction left unmatched. Germline CDR1 reads SGHDT; CDR2 reads YYEEEE.

This clonotype was found a few times. The J gene is TRBJ2-3, the V gene TRBV10-3; TRBD2 matches 8 bases. J was trimmed by 0 bases and V by 5 bases; bases with no gene match: 1. This CDR3 is 14 amino acids long. Germline V gene sequence: CDR1 ENHRY, CDR2 SYGVKD. The CDR3 nucleotides read TGTGCCATCAGTAGCGGGGGTAGCACAGATACGCAGTATTTT. It yields the protein CAISSGGSTDTQYF.

This clonotype was detected many times. Mismatch with germline at one junction end may stem from a read error. This sequence joins TRBV12-3 or TRBV12-4 and TRBJ2-1; 7 bases map to TRBD2. The CDR3 runs to 14 residues. The CDR3 loop is CASSFSRGSRLMVF. CDR3 in DNA: TGTGCCAGCAGTTTTAGTCGCGGGAGCCGACTAATGGTCTTC.

This clonotype was counted between two and nine times. This sequence joins TRBV12-3 or TRBV12-4 and TRBJ1-1, with 7 bases fitting TRBD1. The V and J ends lost 4 bases and 6 bases, in that order; junction bases with no gene match: 8. This CDR3 has 14 residues. The CDR3 nucleotides read TGTGCCAGCAGTTCCTTGGACAGGACGGCTGAAGCTTTCTTT. Protein: CASSSLDRTAEAFF.

Of note for this clonotype: This clone may be a read error of a much larger clone one base away. The chain uses TRBV6-2 or TRBV6-3 and TRBJ2-1; 9 bases are a match to TRBD2. This CDR3 has 15 amino acids. CDR1 is MNHEY, CDR2 SVGEGT, per germline. As DNA, the CDR3 is TGTGCCAGCAGGGAAAGCGGGAGGAGGCTCAATGAGGAGTTCTTC. This translates into CASRESGRRLNEEFF.

This chain uses TRBV18 with TRBJ1-1; D remains unclear. The V gene's germline CDR1 is KGHSH and CDR2 LQKENI. The V end lost 1 base, the J end lost 5 bases, and 23 bases lay between the germline ends. The CDR3 extends over 18 amino acids. For the CDR3, the DNA is TGTGCCAGCTCACCACAGAGCTCCGGGAATTACGGAAGGACTGAAGCTTTCTTT. Residues: CASSPQSSGNYGRTEAFF.

This clonotype was observed a handful of times. The chain links TRBV29-1 to TRBJ1-1; D might be TRBD1 (6 bases). The CDR3 totals 14 residues. Germline V gene data show CDR1 as SQVTM and CDR2 as ANQGSEA. V dropped 5 bases and J dropped 4 bases, with 17 bases sitting between them. This CDR3 is CSVQTGSTGTEAFF. CDR3 nucleotide sequence: TGCAGCGTTCAGACAGGATCCACCGGCACTGAAGCTTTCTTT.

V usage is TRBV6-2 or TRBV6-3 and J usage is TRBJ2-2; 8 positions agree with TRBD2. The CDR3 is 17 residues long. After removal of 5 bases from V and 1 base from J, the junction contained 9 bases not matched to a gene. Germline V gives CDR1 MNHEY, CDR2 SVGEGT. Here the CDR3 reads CASSRFLSGGNTGELFF. The CDR3 nucleotides are TGTGCCAGCAGTCGCTTCCTCAGCGGGGGGAACACCGGGGAGCTGTTTTTT.

Only a few counts were recorded for this clonotype. V usage is TRBV12-3 or TRBV12-4 and J usage is TRBJ2-1; TRBD2 agrees at 8 bases. The CDR3 extends over 16 amino acids. V was pared by 6 bases and J by 4 bases, with 11 bases of the junction left unmatched. In DNA, the CDR3 is TGTGCCAGCAGCGACACTCGACTAGCGAATTACAATGAGCAGTTCTTC. This gives the protein CASSDTRLANYNEQFF.

The chain is built from TRBV11-2 and TRBJ2-7; D unresolved. The CDR3 spans 15 residues. V lost 5 bases, J lost 2 bases, and 16 bases lay in between. The V gene's germline CDR1 is SGHAT and CDR2 FQNNGV. CDR3 DNA: TGTGCCAGCAGCCCGACAAGGCAATTCACCTACGAGCAGTACTTC. Protein product: CASSPTRQFTYEQYF.

This clonotype was found a few times. The chain recombines TRBV6-5 with TRBJ2-2, with D possibly matching TRBD1 (6 bases). Germline loops: CDR1 MNHEY, CDR2 SVGAGI. The CDR3 is 17 amino acids. V lost 2 bases and J 0 bases, leaving 13 bases between the germline ends. This chain's CDR3 is CASSYDQGFANTGELFF. CDR3 coding DNA: TGTGCCAGCAGTTACGATCAGGGGTTCGCGAACACCGGGGAGCTGTTTTTT.

J is TRBJ1-1 and V is TRBV12-3 or TRBV12-4, with no clear D. The CDR3 sequence is 15 residues long. Trimming removed 7 bases at V and 1 base at J, with 16 bases between. The CDR3 nucleotides read TGTGCCAGCACCCCAGCCCCGGCCTCGAACACTGAAGCTTTCTTT. Translated: CASTPAPASNTEAFF.

The V call is TRBV29-1, the J call TRBJ2-1; 15 bases map to TRBD2. CDR1 is SQVTM, CDR2 ANQGSEA, per germline. V shed 6 bases and J 3 bases; nucleotides not matched to a gene: 6. The CDR3 runs 16 residues. CDR3 sequence: CSVPRGLAGGYNEQFF. The CDR3 DNA sequence: TGCAGCGTCCCGAGGGGACTAGCGGGAGGCTACAATGAGCAGTTCTTC.

This clonotype was detected ten times or more. The chain joins TRBV12-3 or TRBV12-4 to TRBJ1-5; D gene uncertain. This CDR3 spans 13 amino acids. The germline V and J ends were trimmed by 2 bases and 5 bases, with 7 bases remaining between them. The chain's CDR3 is CASSLNRDQPQHF. The CDR3 DNA reads TGTGCCAGCAGTTTAAACCGAGATCAGCCCCAGCATTTT.